A selection of T cell receptor beta chains follows, all from one sample in a study of blood T cell repertoires in COVID-19. Clones were read by immunoSEQ multiplex PCR, and TCRdb kept only the in-frame ones, dropping some. The sample consists of around 100,000 clones, 65% to 80% of them appearing once. The sequencing input was peripheral blood. The source is a man aged 65 to 79 with active or convalescent COVID-19. The CDR3 runs from the conserved cysteine through the conserved F or W. A D gene is named only where the DNA matches it firmly. The listing skips clone size in some rows; elsewhere it reads once, few, many or a size class.

TRBJ1-1 | . | . | TRBV5-4 | TGTGCCAGCAGCTTGAGATTACAGGGCACTGAAGCTTTCTTT | CASSLRLQGTEAFF
TRBJ2-3 | . | TRBD2 | TRBV7-2 | TGTGCCAGCAGCTCCTCCCGCGCTTCAACTAGCGGGGGTCCCGCGCAGTATTTT | CASSSSRASTSGGPAQYF
TRBJ1-1 | . | . | TRBV18 | TGTGCCAGCTCACTATTAGGAGAGAACACTGAAGCTTTCTTT | CASSLLGENTEAFF
TRBJ1-1 | . | . | TRBV7-9 | TGTGCCAGCAGCTTAGGCGGGCGCGACACTGAAGCTTTCTTT | CASSLGGRDTEAFF
TRBJ2-1 | few | . | TRBV24-1 | TGTGCCACCAGTCCGACAGCTTACAATGAGCAGTTCTTC | CATSPTAYNEQFF
TRBJ1-1 | many | . | TRBV29-1 | TGCAGCTTCGGGACATTGAACACTGAAGCTTTCTTT | CSFGTLNTEAFF
TRBJ2-1 | few | . | TRBV20-1 | TGCAGTGCTAGTTATCAGGGGAGTTATGGGAATGAGCAGTTCTTC | CSASYQGSYGNEQFF
TRBJ1-3 | . | TRBD1 | TRBV6-6 | TGTGCCAGCAGTTATGGTTCGGGACAGAAGGGCAACACCATATATTTT | CASSYGSGQKGNTIYF
TRBJ2-3 | . | TRBD2 | TRBV30 | TGTGCCTGGAACGGGGCGGGAGGGGTTAGCACAGATACGCAGTATTTT | CAWNGAGGVSTDTQYF
TRBJ2-7 | once | . | TRBV5-1 | TGCGCCAGCAGCTCTACAGGTTTTGACTACGAGCAGTACTTC | CASSSTGFDYEQYF
TRBJ1-1 | . | . | TRBV2 | TGTGCCAGCTTATTGGAGACAGCGAGTGAAGCTTTCTTT | CASLLETASEAFF
TRBJ1-1 | . | TRBD1 | TRBV5-1 | TGCGCCAGCAGTCCGGGGGACAGAACGGGGTACACTGAAGCTTTCTTT | CASSPGDRTGYTEAFF
TRBJ2-5 | . | TRBD2 | TRBV5-1 | TGCGCCAGCAGCCTACGACTAGCGGGTGAAGAGACCCAGTACTTC | CASSLRLAGEETQYF
TRBJ2-7 | few | TRBD2 | TRBV7-3 | TGTGCCAGCAGCTTCGGGACTAACTACGAGCAGTACTTC | CASSFGTNYEQYF
TRBJ2-7 | . | TRBD2 | TRBV6-5 | TGTGCCAGCAGCCTAGCGGGGGGGATGTACGAGCAGTACTTC | CASSLAGGMYEQYF
TRBJ1-3 | once | . | TRBV9 | TGTGCCAGCAGCCTTTCTAACTCTGGAAACACCATATATTTT | CASSLSNSGNTIYF
TRBJ2-3 | . | TRBD2 | TRBV18 | TGTGCCAGCTCACCACCGACTAGCGGGAGAATAGATACGCAGTATTTT | CASSPPTSGRIDTQYF
TRBJ1-2 | few | . | TRBV19 | TGTGCCAGTAGACGACGGGAAATCGGAATTCACGGCTACACCTTC | CASRRREIGIHGYTF
TRBJ1-1 | few | . | TRBV6-5 | TGTGCCAGCAGTTTCGCTGAAGCTTTCTTT | CASSFAEAFF
TRBJ2-5 | . | TRBD2 | TRBV9 | TGTGCCAGCAGCGTAGGCGGGGGACAAGAGACCCAGTACTTC | CASSVGGGQETQYF
TRBJ2-7 | . | . | TRBV12-3/TRBV12-4 | TGTGCCAGCAGTCTGGGACACCCCTACGAGCAGTACTTC | CASSLGHPYEQYF
TRBJ1-1 | . | . | TRBV5-6 | TGTGCCAGCAGCGGCAGGGTTTTTCACACTGAAGCTTTCTTT | CASSGRVFHTEAFF
TRBJ2-2 | . | TRBD2 | TRBV5-6 | TGTGCCAGCAGCTCCGGGACTATGAACACCGGGGAGCTGTTTTTT | CASSSGTMNTGELFF
TRBJ2-7 | . | TRBD2 | TRBV7-6 | TGTGCCAGCAGCCCCCAGAGACTAGCGGGAGCTGGTGAGCAGTACTTC | CASSPQRLAGAGEQYF
TRBJ1-1 | . | TRBD1 | TRBV5-1 | TGCGCCAGCAGCTTGACAGCAAACAGGGGAGTAGGGACTGAAGCTTTCTTT | CASSLTANRGVGTEAFF
TRBJ2-4 | . | . | TRBV6-2/TRBV6-3 | TGTGCCAGCAGTAGCCAGGGAAGCGTAGCCAAAAACATTCAGTACTTC | CASSSQGSVAKNIQYF